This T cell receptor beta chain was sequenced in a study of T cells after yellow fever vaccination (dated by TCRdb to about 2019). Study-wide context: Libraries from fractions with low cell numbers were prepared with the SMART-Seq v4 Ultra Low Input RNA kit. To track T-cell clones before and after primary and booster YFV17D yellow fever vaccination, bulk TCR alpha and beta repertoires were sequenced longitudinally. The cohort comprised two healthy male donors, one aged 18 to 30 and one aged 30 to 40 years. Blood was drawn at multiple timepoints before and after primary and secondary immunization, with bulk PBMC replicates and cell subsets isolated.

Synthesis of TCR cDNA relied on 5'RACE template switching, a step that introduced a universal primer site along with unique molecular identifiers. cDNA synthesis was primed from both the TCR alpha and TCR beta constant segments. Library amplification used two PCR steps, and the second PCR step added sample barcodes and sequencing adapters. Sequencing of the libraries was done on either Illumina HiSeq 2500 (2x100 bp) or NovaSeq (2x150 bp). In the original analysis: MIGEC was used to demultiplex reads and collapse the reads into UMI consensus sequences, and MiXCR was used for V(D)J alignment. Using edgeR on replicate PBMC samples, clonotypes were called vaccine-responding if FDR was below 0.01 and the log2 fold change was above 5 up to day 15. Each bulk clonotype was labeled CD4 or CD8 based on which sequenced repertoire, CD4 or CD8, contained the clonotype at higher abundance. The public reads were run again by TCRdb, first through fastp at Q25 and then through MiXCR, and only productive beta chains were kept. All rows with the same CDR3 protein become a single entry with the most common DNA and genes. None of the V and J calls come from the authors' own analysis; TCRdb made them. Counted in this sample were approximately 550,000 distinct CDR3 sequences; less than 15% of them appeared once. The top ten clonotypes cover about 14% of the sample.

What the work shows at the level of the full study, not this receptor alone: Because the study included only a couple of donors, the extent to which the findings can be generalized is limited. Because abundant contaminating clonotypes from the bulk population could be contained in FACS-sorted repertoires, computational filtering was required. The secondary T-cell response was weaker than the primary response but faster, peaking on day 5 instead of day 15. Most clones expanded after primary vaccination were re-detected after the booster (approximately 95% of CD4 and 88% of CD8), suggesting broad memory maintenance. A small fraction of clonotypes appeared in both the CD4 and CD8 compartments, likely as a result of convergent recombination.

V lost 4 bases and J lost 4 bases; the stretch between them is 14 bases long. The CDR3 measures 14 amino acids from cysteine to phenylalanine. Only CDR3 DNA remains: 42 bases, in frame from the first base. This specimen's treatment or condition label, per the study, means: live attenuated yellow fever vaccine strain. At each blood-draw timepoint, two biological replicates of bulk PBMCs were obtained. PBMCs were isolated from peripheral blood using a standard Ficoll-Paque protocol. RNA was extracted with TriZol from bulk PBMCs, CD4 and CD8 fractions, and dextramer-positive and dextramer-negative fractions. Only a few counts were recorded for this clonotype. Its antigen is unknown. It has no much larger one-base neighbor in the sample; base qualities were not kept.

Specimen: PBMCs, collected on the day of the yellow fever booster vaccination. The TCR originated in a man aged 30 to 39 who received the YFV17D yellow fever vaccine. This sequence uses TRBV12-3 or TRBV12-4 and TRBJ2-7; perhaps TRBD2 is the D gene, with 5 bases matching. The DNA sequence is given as TGTGCCAGCAGTTCGGAGCGGATACTGTACGAGCAGTACTTC. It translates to CASSSERILYEQYF.